These 2 T cell receptor beta chains came from one sample sequenced in a study of T cells expressing NK-cell markers. TCRdb re-called the 5' RACE reads, yielding one record per CDR3 amino acid sequence without DNA. Its table records about 160,000 distinct CDR3 sequences. Material: blood T cells: a sorted CD56 or NKG2C T cell subset, CD4+ or CD8+ T cells, or bulk PBMC T cells (not recorded which). All receptors come from a woman between 18 and 70 years old in good health.

This rearrangement joins TRBV10-3 to TRBJ2-2; TCRdb's D gene call, TRBD1, goes unchecked for lack of DNA. Germline values: CDR1 ENHRY, CDR2 SYGVKD. The CDR3 loop spans 18 amino acids. The CDR3 here is CAISERLAGRKSTGELFF.

The chain uses TRBV20-1 and TRBJ1-5; the TRBD1 assignment by TCRdb is unverifiable without DNA. The length of the CDR3 is 12 residues. CDR1 and CDR2 (germline): DFQATT, SNEGSKA (reference sequence). The CDR3 here is CSASLYRDFQHF.